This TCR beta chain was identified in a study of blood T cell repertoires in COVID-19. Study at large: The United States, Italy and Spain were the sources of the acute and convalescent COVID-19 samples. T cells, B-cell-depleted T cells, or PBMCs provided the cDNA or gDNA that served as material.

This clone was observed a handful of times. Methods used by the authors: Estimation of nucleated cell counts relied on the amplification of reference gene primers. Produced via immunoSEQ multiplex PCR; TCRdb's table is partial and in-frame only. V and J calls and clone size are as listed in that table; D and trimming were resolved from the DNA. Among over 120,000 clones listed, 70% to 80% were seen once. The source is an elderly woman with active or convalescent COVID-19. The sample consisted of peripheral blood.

The DNA for the CDR3 is TGTGCCAGCAGAGAACTGGGCGGAGGCTATGGCTACACCTTC. Translating gives CASRELGGGYGYTF. The chain couples TRBV5-5 to TRBJ1-2, with D hard to call. V was trimmed by 5 bases and J by 4 bases, leaving 15 bases between them. CDR1 is SGHKS and CDR2 is YYEKEE in the germline V gene (reference sequence). This CDR3 is built from 14 residues.